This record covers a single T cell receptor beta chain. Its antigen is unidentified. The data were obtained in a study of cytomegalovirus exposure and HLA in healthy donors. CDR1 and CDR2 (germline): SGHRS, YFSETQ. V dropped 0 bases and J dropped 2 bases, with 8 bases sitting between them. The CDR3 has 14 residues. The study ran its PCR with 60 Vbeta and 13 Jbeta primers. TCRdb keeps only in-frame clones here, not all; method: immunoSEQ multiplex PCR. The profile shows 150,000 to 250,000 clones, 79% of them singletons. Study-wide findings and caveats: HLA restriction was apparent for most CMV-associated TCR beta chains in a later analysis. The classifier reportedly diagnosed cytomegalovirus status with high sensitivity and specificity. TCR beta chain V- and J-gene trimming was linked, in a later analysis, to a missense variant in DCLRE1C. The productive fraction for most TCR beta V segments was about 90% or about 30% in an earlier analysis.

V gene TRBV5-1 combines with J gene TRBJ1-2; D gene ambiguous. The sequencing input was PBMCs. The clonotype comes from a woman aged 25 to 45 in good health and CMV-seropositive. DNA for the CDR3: TGCGCCAGCAGCTTGGATCGGGGAAACTATGGCTACACCTTC. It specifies CASSLDRGNYGYTF. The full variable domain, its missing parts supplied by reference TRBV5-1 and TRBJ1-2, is KAGVTQTPRYLIKTRGQQVTLSCSPISGHRSVSWYQQTPGQGLQFLFEYFSETQRNKGNFPGRFSGRQFSNSRSEMNVSTLELGDSALYLCASSLDRGNYGYTFGSGTRLTVV.